Presented here are 24 T cell receptor beta chains from one specimen sequenced in a study of T-cell reconstitution after alpha-beta-depleted transplantation in children. Using unique molecular identifiers, the investigators prepared the TCRbeta library. TCRdb reprocessed the PCR reads with MiXCR, giving one entry per CDR3 protein. The sample comprises about 870,000 distinct CDR3 sequences, around 15% of which are singletons, and around 5.3% rests with the top ten. This specimen was PBMCs, mostly from graft donor cells, taken 360 days after TCRalphabeta/CD19-depleted stem cell transplant. These receptors came from a male patient younger than 18 who had a stem cell transplant for acute lymphoblastic leukemia, so the T cells may come from the graft donor.

This chain uses TRBV12-3 or TRBV12-4 with TRBJ2-5, with D perhaps being TRBD1 or TRBD2 (5 bases each). Between the trimmed V and J ends, which lost 6 bases and 5 bases, there was a span of 13 bases. There are 13 residues in the CDR3. The CDR3 here is CASRLQDWETQYF. The CDR3 DNA reads TGTGCCAGCAGGCTACAGGACTGGGAGACCCAGTACTTC.

This sequence joins TRBV5-4 and TRBJ2-3; possible D gene TRBD1, 6 bases. In germline, CDR1 is SGHNT, CDR2 YYREEE (reference sequence). The CDR3 runs 15 residues. The ends were cut back, 2 bases at V and 1 base at J, with 11 bases in the middle. The CDR3 nucleotides read TGTGCCAGCAGCTTACAGGGTACCGGCACAGATACGCAGTATTTT. Protein product: CASSLQGTGTDTQYF. Combining the CDR3 with reference TRBV5-4 and TRBJ2-3 gives the whole variable domain ETGVTQSPTHLIKTRGQQVTLRCSSQSGHNTVSWYQQALGQGPQFIFQYYREEENGRGNFPPRFSGLQFPNYSSELNVNALELDDSALYLCASSLQGTGTDTQYFGPGTRLTVL.

V is TRBV29-1 and J is TRBJ2-1; the match to TRBD1 covers 9 bases. V dropped 6 bases and J dropped 6; count of bases not matched to a gene: 12. CDR1 is SQVTM, CDR2 ANQGSEA, per germline. The CDR3 is 15 residues long. The CDR3, as DNA: TGCAGCGTCGTCACACAGGGGGCTCCCCGCAATGAGCAGTTCTTC. Protein: CSVVTQGAPRNEQFF.

This clonotype was detected ten times or more. The J gene is TRBJ2-3, the V gene TRBV5-1; 10 bases agree with TRBD2. V lost 3 bases to trimming and J lost 5 bases; unmatched junction nucleotides: 9. Germline CDR1 SGHRS, CDR2 YFSETQ. The CDR3 totals 16 residues. CDR3 loop: CASSWRLAGEIDTQYF. In DNA, the CDR3 is TGCGCCAGCAGCTGGCGGCTAGCGGGAGAGATAGATACGCAGTATTTT.

This clonotype was picked up a small number of times. This chain links TRBV5-1 with TRBJ2-1; D ambiguous. Germline CDR1 reads SGHRS; CDR2 reads YFSETQ. Between the trimmed V and J ends, which lost 0 bases and 4 bases, there was a span of 8 bases. The CDR3 length is 14 residues. The DNA of the CDR3 is TGCGCCAGCAGCTTGGCCTACAGATACAATGAGCAGTTCTTC. This gives the protein CASSLAYRYNEQFF.

This rearrangement joins TRBV14 to TRBJ2-7; a weak D match, TRBD2 (5 bases). Germline-derived CDR1 and CDR2 are SGHDN and FVKESK. The CDR3 runs 15 residues. Trimming removed 1 base at V and 5 bases at J, with 15 bases between. CDR3 coding DNA: TGTGCCAGCAGCCAAGGTCGGGGTTACTTGGACGAGCAGTACTTC. The encoded protein is CASSQGRGYLDEQYF.

This clonotype was detected only a few times. This sequence joins TRBV6-5 and TRBJ2-7, with 7 nucleotides matching TRBD1. CDR1 is MNHEY and CDR2 is SVGAGI in the germline V gene. The V and J ends lost 0 bases and 2 bases, in that order; junction bases with no gene match: 7. This CDR3 spans 16 amino acids. The CDR3 DNA follows: TGTGCCAGCAGTTACTCAACGGGACAGAGAACCTACGAGCAGTACTTC. It yields the protein CASSYSTGQRTYEQYF.

This clonotype was recorded a few times. The V and J genes are TRBV7-9 and TRBJ2-7; 8 bases line up with TRBD1. The germline V gene encodes CDR1 SEHNR and CDR2 FQNEAQ (reference sequence). Germline trimming cut 2 bases from V and 4 bases from J; bases unmatched to any gene: 7. The CDR3 has 15 residues. The CDR3 sequence: CASSLHRQGWYEQYF. For the CDR3, the DNA is TGTGCCAGCAGCTTACATCGACAGGGGTGGTACGAGCAGTACTTC.

This chain connects TRBV9 to TRBJ2-5; unclear D gene. The V gene's germline CDR1 is SGDLS and CDR2 YYNGEE. V was cut by 4 bases and J by 3 bases, with 16 bases left in between. CDR3 length: 15 amino acids. In nucleotides, the CDR3 is TGTGCCAGCAGCTCCCACCCCTCCGCGGAAGAGACCCAGTACTTC. It yields the protein CASSSHPSAEETQYF. Variable domain in full (rest from reference TRBV9 and TRBJ2-5): DSGVTQTPKHLITATGQRVTLRCSPRSGDLSVYWYQQSLDQGLQFLIQYYNGEERAKGNILERFSAQQFPDLHSELNLSSLELGDSALYFCASSSHPSAEETQYFGPGTRLLVL.

The V and J genes are TRBV4-2 and TRBJ2-7; weak D call: TRBD2 (6 bases). The CDR3 is 15 amino acids. Germline V gene sequence: CDR1 LGHNA, CDR2 YNFKEQ. Trimming took off 4 bases at V and 0 bases at J, with 13 bases between the two ends. CDR3 amino acids: CASSPPVAASYEQYF. CDR3 DNA: TGTGCCAGCAGCCCCCCGGTAGCGGCCTCCTACGAGCAGTACTTC.

This clonotype was seen a handful of times. The chain has TRBV7-8 and TRBJ1-5; D might be TRBD1 (5 bases). V was pared by 5 bases and J by 5 bases, with 19 bases between. The CDR3 covers 16 residues. Looked up from germline, CDR1 is SGHVS and CDR2 is FQNEAQ. The CDR3 nucleotides are TGTGCCAGCAGCATCGTATATCTTGAGGGGTATCAGCCCCAGCATTTT. This codes for CASSIVYLEGYQPQHF.

The J gene is TRBJ2-3, the V gene TRBV20-1; D is ambiguous. The V gene lost 0 bases and the J gene lost 0 bases, with 10 bases spanning the gap. Germline V gene data show CDR1 as DFQATT and CDR2 as SNEGSKA (reference sequence). The CDR3 sequence is 15 residues long. CDR3 DNA sequence: TGCAGTGCTAGAGAGTCGACGCACAGCACAGATACGCAGTATTTT. Translating gives CSARESTHSTDTQYF.

This clonotype has more than one count but fewer than ten. The chain links TRBV5-1 to TRBJ2-1; 9 bases match TRBD2. The ends lost 3 bases at V and 2 bases at J; junction bases unmatched: 6. The CDR3 consists of 16 residues. CDR1 is SGHRS and CDR2 is YFSETQ in the germline V gene. The CDR3 loop reads CASSSLAGVPYNEQFF. The CDR3 DNA sequence: TGCGCCAGCAGCTCATTAGCGGGAGTCCCCTACAATGAGCAGTTCTTC.

In this sample, this clonotype turned up a few times. The chain carries TRBV4-1 and TRBJ2-7; D unresolved. CDR1 is MGHRA and CDR2 is YSYEKL in the germline V gene. The ends were cut back, 0 bases at V and 2 bases at J, with 11 bases in the middle. This CDR3 has 15 residues. The CDR3 region has the DNA TGCGCCAGCAGCCAAGAAGCCAGATCGGCCTACGAGCAGTACTTC. Protein product: CASSQEARSAYEQYF.

This chain connects TRBV6-1 to TRBJ2-3, with D possibly matching TRBD2 (6 bases). The V end was cut by 6 bases, the J end by 0 bases, with 10 bases between. Germline V gene sequence: CDR1 MNHNS, CDR2 SASEGT. This CDR3 has 14 residues. CDR3: CASRGGYSTDTQYF. As DNA, the CDR3 is TGTGCCAGCAGAGGAGGGTATAGCACAGATACGCAGTATTTT.

This clonotype appeared a few times. CDR3 region: CASLSGGRPTDTQYF. The DNA for the CDR3 is TGTGCCAGCCTTAGCGGCGGGAGACCCACAGATACGCAGTATTTT. The J gene is TRBJ2-3, the V gene TRBV2; 7 bases agree with TRBD2. The CDR3 runs to 15 residues. V trimming: 8 bases; J trimming: 2 bases; junction bases outside the gene matches: 10. From germline, CDR1 is SNHLY and CDR2 FYNNEI. Combining the CDR3 with reference TRBV2 and TRBJ2-3 gives the whole variable domain EPEVTQTPSHQVTQMGQEVILRCVPISNHLYFYWYRQILGQKVEFLVSFYNNEISEKSEIFDDQFSVERPDGSNFTLKIRSTKLEDSAMYFCASLSGGRPTDTQYFGPGTRLTVL.

The chain is built from TRBV7-3 and TRBJ2-6, with 10 bases aligning to TRBD2. This CDR3 region has 21 residues. Germline V gives CDR1 SGHTA, CDR2 FQGTGA. After removal of 1 base from V and 0 bases from J, the junction contained 12 bases not matched to a gene. This CDR3 is CASSLKSSGREGFSGANVLTF. The CDR3 nucleotides read TGTGCCAGCAGCTTAAAGTCTAGCGGGAGAGAGGGATTCTCTGGGGCCAACGTCCTGACTTTC. The whole variable domain, remainder taken from reference TRBV7-3 and TRBJ2-6, is GAGVSQTPSNKVTEKGKYVELRCDPISGHTALYWYRQSLGQGPEFLIYFQGTGAADDSGLPNDRFFAVRPEGSVSTLKIQRTERGDSAVYLCASSLKSSGREGFSGANVLTFGAGSRLTVL.

This clonotype showed up just a few times. This rearrangement joins TRBV24-1 to TRBJ2-1, with 9 bases aligning to TRBD2. V gave up 4 bases and J gave up 9 bases; unmatched junction bases: 6. Germline V lookup: CDR1 KGHDR, CDR2 SFDVKD. The length of the CDR3 is 14 residues. CDR3 coding DNA: TGTGCCACCAGTGAAGCGGGAGGCGGGGGTGAGCAGTTCTTC. Translated: CATSEAGGGGEQFF.

CDR3 DNA: TGTGCCAGCAGCTCCTTCGCGGGGAATGAGCAGTTCTTC. Its protein product is CASSSFAGNEQFF. The chain joins TRBV5-6 to TRBJ2-1, with D perhaps TRBD2 (6 bases). The CDR3 is made up of 13 amino acids. Germline values: CDR1 SGHDT, CDR2 YYEEEE. Trimming removed 3 bases at V and 7 bases at J, with 11 bases between.

The rearrangement uses TRBV7-9 and TRBJ1-1; possibly TRBD1 for D (6 bases). Germline V gene data show CDR1 as SEHNR and CDR2 as FQNEAQ (reference sequence). Between the trimmed V and J ends, which lost 4 bases and 1 base, there was a span of 13 bases. This CDR3 is 15 amino acids long. The CDR3 sequence is CASSSWTAKNTEAFF. CDR3 sequence (DNA): TGTGCCAGCAGCTCTTGGACAGCCAAGAACACTGAAGCTTTCTTT.

This clonotype appeared a few times. V is TRBV12-3 or TRBV12-4 and J is TRBJ2-3, with D perhaps TRBD2 (6 bases). The CDR3 has 16 residues. V shed 5 bases and J shed 1 base, with 16 bases lying between them. CDR3 region: CASSPMTSRRTDTQYF. The CDR3 region has the DNA TGTGCCAGCAGTCCAATGACTAGTCGTCGCACAGATACGCAGTATTTT.

The rearrangement uses TRBV5-1 and TRBJ2-1; no firm D call. The CDR3 extends over 16 amino acids. The V gene's germline CDR1 is SGHRS and CDR2 YFSETQ. The V gene lost 0 bases and the J gene lost 2 bases, with 12 bases spanning the gap. The CDR3 reads CASSLAPGQAYNEQFF. CDR3 bases: TGCGCCAGCAGCTTGGCCCCGGGCCAGGCCTACAATGAGCAGTTCTTC.

This clonotype was seen many times. V is TRBV24-1 and J is TRBJ2-1; 8 positions match TRBD2. V shed 5 bases and J 0 bases; nucleotides not matched to a gene: 8. CDR3 length: 17 amino acids. CDR1 and CDR2 (germline): KGHDR, SFDVKD. The CDR3 region has the DNA TGTGCCACCAGTGTGACTAGCGCAAGTAGCTCCTACAATGAGCAGTTCTTC. Its translation is CATSVTSASSSYNEQFF.

The chain combines TRBV12-3 or TRBV12-4 with TRBJ1-1, with TRBD1 identical over 7 bases. The CDR3 length is 16 residues. V shed 7 bases, J shed 1 base, and the junction held 12 bases outside the gene matches. CDR3 DNA sequence: TGTGCCAGCATGGCCCCCCGGCAGGGGGAGAACACTGAAGCTTTCTTT. Its translation is CASMAPRQGENTEAFF.